Presented here are 19 T cell receptor beta chains from one specimen sequenced in a study of CD8+ T cells in alopecia areata. Isolated RNA was reverse transcribed into cDNA used as the sequencing template. TCRdb's table, derived via immunoSEQ multiplex PCR, lists solely in-frame clones and lacks some. Among 150,000 to 250,000 clones listed, roughly three fifths were seen once. The treatment denotes: oral pan-JAK inhibitor, 5-10 mg twice daily. Sequencing used CD4+ T cells sorted from blood, obtained at week 4, from a patient treated with tofacitinib. Every receptor here comes from a human donor with alopecia areata.

The chain uses TRBV6-5 and TRBJ1-6; 8 bases agree with TRBD1. After removal of 7 bases from V and 9 bases from J, the junction contained 5 bases not matched to a gene. CDR1 MNHEY and CDR2 SVGAGI come from the germline V gene. The CDR3 runs 13 residues. This chain's CDR3 is CASTDRGTSPLHF. The CDR3 nucleotides are TGTGCCAGCACCGACAGGGGAACTTCACCCCTCCACTTT.

The gene calls are TRBV4-2 and TRBJ2-5; no firm D call. The CDR3 is 15 amino acids. CDR1 is LGHNA, CDR2 YNFKEQ, per germline. Trimming cost V 0 bases and J 5 bases, with 13 bases left between them. In DNA form, the CDR3 reads TGTGCCAGCAGCCAAGATTCCCTGACCGGGGAGACCCAGTACTTC. It codes for CASSQDSLTGETQYF.

The CDR3 region has the DNA TGTGCCACAGCGGGGCCCTCTAATACGCAGTATTTT. This sequence encodes CATAGPSNTQYF. The gene calls are TRBV7-9 and TRBJ2-3; TRBD2 aligns across 7 bases. Looked up from germline, CDR1 is SEHNR and CDR2 is FQNEAQ (reference sequence). This CDR3 has 12 residues. Unmatched junction bases numbered 8, after V lost 10 bases and J lost 7 bases.

This clone has just a few counts. The chain combines TRBV7-6 with TRBJ1-5; no firm D call. The CDR3 spans 14 residues. Germline loops: CDR1 SGHVS, CDR2 FNYEAQ. Between the trimmed V and J ends, which lost 1 base and 3 bases, there was a span of 7 bases. Here the CDR3 reads CASSLGPSNQPQHF. The CDR3 DNA is TGTGCCAGCAGCTTAGGGCCCTCCAATCAGCCCCAGCATTTT.

The chain uses TRBV30 and TRBJ1-2; TRBD1 is a possible D gene (5 bases). CDR3 length: 17 residues. Trimming pared 3 bases from V and 4 bases from J, leaving 24 bases between. In germline, CDR1 is GTSNPN, CDR2 SVGIG (reference sequence). This CDR3 reads CAWSPPLRDRGLYGYTF. The CDR3, as DNA: TGTGCCTGGAGCCCTCCCCTCCGGGACCGTGGGCTCTATGGCTACACCTTC.

A single count supports this clone. Other DNA sequences within the sample encode an identical CDR3. V and J are TRBV30 and TRBJ1-1; D not resolved. With 0 bases removed from V and 1 base from J, the gap between germline ends came to 6 bases. The CDR3 runs 13 residues. Looked up from germline, CDR1 is GTSNPN and CDR2 is SVGIG (reference sequence). The CDR3 loop is CAWSVGGNTEAFF. The CDR3, as DNA: TGTGCCTGGAGTGTAGGCGGGAACACTGAAGCTTTCTTT. The full variable domain, completed using reference TRBV30 and TRBJ1-1, is SQTIHQWPATLVQPVGSPLSLECTVEGTSNPNLYWYRQAAGRGLQLLFYSVGIGQISSEVPQNLSASRPQDRQFILSSKKLLLSDSGFYLCAWSVGGNTEAFFGQGTRLTVV.

The CDR3 DNA is TGCAGCGCAGCCCGACAGGGGGGATACTACAATGAGCAGTTCTTC. It specifies CSAARQGGYYNEQFF. V is TRBV29-1 and J is TRBJ2-1, with TRBD1 matching over 9 bases. Trimming cost V 7 bases and J 3 bases; bases outside gene matches: 10. The germline gives CDR1 SQVTM, CDR2 ANQGSEA. This CDR3 has 15 amino acids.

V and J are TRBV29-1 and TRBJ2-5, with D possibly TRBD2 on 7 matching bases. The V and J ends lost 0 bases and 5 bases respectively, with 13 bases between them. There are 14 residues in the CDR3. CDR1 is SQVTM and CDR2 is ANQGSEA in the germline V gene. CDR3 region: CSVEDLRGRETQYF. The CDR3 nucleotides read TGCAGCGTTGAAGACTTGCGGGGGCGGGAGACCCAGTACTTC.

This chain joins TRBV5-4 and TRBJ2-2; possible D gene TRBD1, 7 bases. Looked up from germline, CDR1 is SGHNT and CDR2 is YYREEE (reference sequence). The V end was cut by 4 bases, the J end by 3 bases, with 13 bases between. This CDR3 contains 15 residues. The CDR3 DNA reads TGTGCCAGCAGCAACGCGGGGACAGACACCGGGGAGCTGTTTTTT. Its protein product is CASSNAGTDTGELFF. The whole variable domain, filled in from reference TRBV5-4 and TRBJ2-2, reads ETGVTQSPTHLIKTRGQQVTLRCSSQSGHNTVSWYQQALGQGPQFIFQYYREEENGRGNFPPRFSGLQFPNYSSELNVNALELDDSALYLCASSNAGTDTGELFFGEGSRLTVL.

The rearrangement joins TRBV2 to TRBJ2-2; D assignment may be TRBD1 or TRBD2 (6 bases each). The CDR3 spans 13 residues. Per the germline V gene, CDR1 is SNHLY and CDR2 is FYNNEI. The ends were cut back, 5 bases at V and 5 bases at J, with 9 bases in the middle. This CDR3 reads CASSPGATGELFF. The CDR3 DNA is TGTGCCAGCAGTCCGGGGGCTACCGGGGAGCTGTTTTTT.

This clone occurred a few times. The V and J genes are TRBV2 and TRBJ1-2; the match to TRBD1 covers 7 bases. Unmatched junction bases numbered 10, after V lost 6 bases and J lost 3 bases. CDR1 SNHLY and CDR2 FYNNEI come from the germline V gene. This CDR3 region has 15 residues. CDR3 sequence reads: CASSPNRGGDYGYTF. The CDR3 DNA reads TGTGCCAGCAGCCCGAACAGGGGTGGGGACTATGGCTACACCTTC.

This rearrangement joins TRBV23-1 to TRBJ2-7; D remains unclear. TRBV23-1 is identified as an open reading frame with a role that is uncertain. The CDR3 runs 15 residues. The germline V and J ends were trimmed by 0 bases and 3 bases, with 12 bases remaining between them. The CDR3 bases are TGCGCCAGCAGTCAATCGAAAAGGGTCGGCTACGAGCAGTACTTC. Its translation is CASSQSKRVGYEQYF.

This chain uses TRBV29-1 with TRBJ1-2, with 8 nucleotides matching TRBD1. The J segment lost 5 bases and the V segment lost 7 bases, leaving 9 bases of the junction unmatched. CDR1 and CDR2 (germline): SQVTM, ANQGSEA. CDR3 length: 13 amino acids. CDR3 coding DNA: TGCAGCGCTTACCCCGGGACAGGTTATGGCTACACCTTC. This codes for CSAYPGTGYGYTF.

This rearrangement joins TRBV19 to TRBJ2-1, with 7 bases aligning to TRBD2. The length of the CDR3 is 14 residues. Germline values: CDR1 LNHDA, CDR2 SQIVND (reference sequence). Unmatched junction bases numbered 6, after V lost 5 bases and J lost 5 bases. CDR3 bases: TGTGCCAGTAGTGGGAGGGCCGTAAACAATGAGCAGTTCTTC. Its protein is CASSGRAVNNEQFF. Full variable domain (outside the CDR3, taken from reference TRBV19 and TRBJ2-1): DGGITQSPKYLFRKEGQNVTLSCEQNLNHDAMYWYRQDPGQGLRLIYYSQIVNDFQKGDIAEGYSVSREKKESFPLTVTSAQKNPTAFYLCASSGRAVNNEQFFGPGTRLTVL.

The CDR3 bases are TGTGCCAGCAGTTTAAGGCGTGGGGGGACAAGCTCCTACGAGCAGTACTTC. Its protein is CASSLRRGGTSSYEQYF. V gene TRBV27 combines with J gene TRBJ2-7, with D possibly called TRBD1 or TRBD2 (6 bases each). Germline V gives CDR1 MNHEY, CDR2 SMNVEV (reference sequence). V lost 2 bases, J lost 0 bases, and 17 bases lay in between. This CDR3 has 17 residues.

Of note for this clone: The sample contains more than one DNA sequence encoding this CDR3. V usage is TRBV15 and J usage is TRBJ2-5; D not certain. Trimming shortened V by 0 bases and J by 3 bases, and 8 bases separated the two germline ends. The CDR3 is made up of 14 amino acids. CDR1 is LNHNV and CDR2 is YYDKDF in the germline V gene (reference sequence). CDR3 region: CATSRDRAEETQYF. CDR3 bases: TGTGCCACCAGCAGAGATCGGGCTGAAGAGACCCAGTACTTC.

The chain links TRBV30 to TRBJ2-2; D might be TRBD2 (5 bases). The CDR3 is 15 residues long. CDR1 and CDR2 from the germline V gene are GTSNPN and SVGIG (reference sequence). V was cut by 4 bases and J by 0 bases, with 12 bases left in between. CDR3 sequence (DNA): TGTGCCTGGAAGCCCCCCGGGGCGAACACCGGGGAGCTGTTTTTT. Translation: CAWKPPGANTGELFF. The full variable domain, rest sourced from reference TRBV30 and TRBJ2-2, is SQTIHQWPATLVQPVGSPLSLECTVEGTSNPNLYWYRQAAGRGLQLLFYSVGIGQISSEVPQNLSASRPQDRQFILSSKKLLLSDSGFYLCAWKPPGANTGELFFGEGSRLTVL.

In this sample, this clone turned up a few times. The chain combines TRBV7-9 with TRBJ2-3; weak D call: TRBD1 (6 bases). CDR3 size: 15 residues. The germline V gene encodes CDR1 SEHNR and CDR2 FQNEAQ (reference sequence). With 5 bases removed from V and 5 bases from J, the gap between germline ends came to 17 bases. The CDR3 loop is CASSPGQSSGDTQYF. The CDR3 DNA sequence: TGTGCCAGCAGCCCGGGACAATCGAGTGGAGATACGCAGTATTTT.

V is TRBV29-1 and J is TRBJ1-1; 7 nucleotides agree with TRBD1. This CDR3 comprises 13 residues. CDR1 is SQVTM and CDR2 is ANQGSEA in the germline V gene. The V segment lost 4 bases and the J segment 1 base; nucleotides outside the gene matches: 3. The CDR3 protein is CSVGQGGNTEAFF. CDR3 DNA: TGCAGCGTTGGACAGGGTGGGAACACTGAAGCTTTCTTT.